This is a list of T cell receptor beta chains from one sample in a study of T-cell reconstitution after alpha-beta-depleted transplantation in children. TCRdb re-derived calls from the PCR reads in MiXCR, one entry per CDR3 protein. The sample yields 600,000 or so distinct CDR3 sequences, about 21% seen once. Sequences were derived from PBMCs, mostly from graft donor cells, sampled 360 days after TCRalphabeta/CD19-depleted stem cell transplant. Receptor source: a boy younger than two who had a stem cell transplant for acute myeloid leukemia, so the T cells may come from the graft donor. Both conserved end residues are part of each CDR3. D genes are given only for firm matches. Not every row has a clone size; where given, it reads once, few, many or a size class.

D,V,J,size,CDR3,DNA
.,TRBV7-9,TRBJ2-5,few,CASSPRRTAPGETQYF,TGTGCCAGCAGCCCTAGGAGGACAGCGCCGGGGGAGACCCAGTACTTC
.,TRBV5-1,TRBJ2-1,few,CASSLGSPTYNEQFF,TGCGCCAGCAGCTTGGGTTCCCCGACCTACAATGAGCAGTTCTTC
.,TRBV6-5,TRBJ2-5,many,CASSYSPTDQETQYF,TGTGCCAGCAGTTACTCCCCGACAGACCAAGAGACCCAGTACTTC
TRBD1,TRBV6-5,TRBJ1-5,.,CASRRGRDQPQHF,TGTGCCAGCAGGAGGGGGCGGGATCAGCCCCAGCATTTT
.,TRBV28,TRBJ2-4,many,CASMEGAKNIQYF,TGTGCCAGCATGGAAGGGGCCAAAAACATTCAGTACTTC
.,TRBV7-9,TRBJ1-6,few,CASRLGNSPLHF,TGTGCCAGCAGGCTGGGAAATTCACCCCTCCACTTT
.,TRBV6-1,TRBJ2-2,.,CAAAGGYTGELFF,TGTGCCGCCGCAGGAGGGTACACCGGGGAGCTGTTTTTT
.,TRBV20-1,TRBJ2-3,many,CSASGGLTDTQYF,TGCAGTGCTAGCGGGGGCCTCACAGATACGCAGTATTTT
.,TRBV12-3/TRBV12-4,TRBJ2-3,many,CASNLLGTDTQYF,TGTGCCAGCAACCTCCTGGGCACAGATACGCAGTATTTT
TRBD1,TRBV4-3,TRBJ1-1,.,CASSPFLLGQANTEAFF,TGCGCCAGCAGCCCCTTCCTTTTGGGACAGGCGAACACTGAAGCTTTCTTT
.,TRBV6-2/TRBV6-3,TRBJ1-2,many,CASSYKVQSYGYTF,TGTGCCAGCAGTTATAAAGTACAGAGCTATGGCTACACCTTC
.,TRBV20-1,TRBJ2-2,.,CSARKHTGELFF,TGCAGTGCTAGGAAGCACACCGGGGAGCTGTTTTTT
.,TRBV12-3/TRBV12-4,TRBJ2-2,.,CASSASTGELFF,TGTGCCAGCAGTGCCTCCACCGGGGAGCTGTTTTTT
.,TRBV4-1,TRBJ2-1,.,CASSQEFGNEQFF,TGCGCCAGCAGCCAAGAGTTTGGCAATGAGCAGTTCTTC
.,TRBV5-1,TRBJ2-7,few,CASSLDRNSYEQYF,TGCGCCAGCAGCTTGGACAGAAACTCCTACGAGCAGTACTTC
.,TRBV20-1,TRBJ1-5,.,CSARETPNQPQHF,TGCAGTGCTAGGGAGACCCCCAATCAGCCCCAGCATTTT
.,TRBV5-1,TRBJ1-1,.,CASSLARPNTEAFF,TGCGCCAGCAGCTTGGCGCGACCGAACACTGAAGCTTTCTTT
.,TRBV12-3/TRBV12-4,TRBJ1-2,.,CASSLARRGNGYTF,TGTGCCAGCAGTTTAGCGCGAAGGGGAAATGGCTACACCTTC
.,TRBV15,TRBJ2-5,.,CATSRDSRRGPSQETQYF,TGTGCCACCAGCAGAGATTCACGAAGGGGACCCTCCCAAGAGACCCAGTACTTC
.,TRBV12-3/TRBV12-4,TRBJ1-5,.,CASSAPVRSERVQPQHF,TGTGCCAGCAGTGCCCCTGTACGGTCAGAACGTGTTCAGCCCCAGCATTTT
TRBD2,TRBV5-1,TRBJ2-1,.,CASSLDPAGKKGNEQFF,TGCGCCAGCAGCTTGGACCCAGCGGGGAAAAAAGGCAATGAGCAGTTCTTC
.,TRBV28,TRBJ1-3,.,CATNFRTRSGNTIYF,TGTGCCACCAATTTCAGGACCCGCTCTGGAAACACCATATATTTT
.,TRBV6-6,TRBJ2-1,many,CASTFSGDEQFF,TGTGCCAGCACCTTTTCAGGGGATGAGCAGTTCTTC
.,TRBV20-1,TRBJ2-7,many,CSAKTRGGIYEQYF,TGCAGTGCCAAAACAAGGGGAGGAATCTACGAGCAGTACTTC
.,TRBV20-1,TRBJ1-6,many,CSAGVVRGNSPLHF,TGCAGTGCTGGGGTAGTGAGAGGCAATTCACCCCTCCACTTT
TRBD2,TRBV15,TRBJ2-3,.,CATRRALAGAASSTDTQYF,TGTGCCACCAGGAGGGCCCTAGCGGGGGCAGCTTCTAGCACAGATACGCAGTATTTT
TRBD2,TRBV27,TRBJ2-1,few,CASSLIAGGPYNEQFF,TGTGCCAGCAGTTTAATAGCGGGGGGGCCCTACAATGAGCAGTTCTTC
.,TRBV29-1,TRBJ2-3,few,CSVSDTPSTDTQYF,TGCAGCGTCTCAGACACTCCTAGCACAGATACGCAGTATTTT
.,TRBV7-6,TRBJ2-1,few,CASSLAPSNEQFF,TGTGCCAGCAGCTTAGCCCCCTCAAACGAGCAGTTCTTC
.,TRBV19,TRBJ1-3,many,CASSIRGTLSGNTIYF,TGTGCCAGTAGTATCCGGGGGACCCTCTCTGGAAACACCATATATTTT
TRBD2,TRBV29-1,TRBJ2-3,few,CSGTSGNTDTQYF,TGCAGCGGGACTAGCGGAAACACAGATACGCAGTATTTT